A single sample gave rise to the 9 T cell receptor beta chains below, sequenced in a study of beta chain features in type 1 diabetes. Every isolated RNA sample was fully reverse transcribed, so sequencing captured expressed TCRB transcripts. Profiled with immunoSEQ multiplex PCR; TCRdb holds only in-frame clones, not every one. The sample consists of about 260,000 clones, about 71% of them appearing once. The sequenced material came from naive CD4+ T cells from blood. The source is a man aged 30-40 years in good health.

V and J are TRBV5-4 and TRBJ2-3; 8 bases match TRBD2. Trimming at V came to 0 bases and at J to 4 bases, leaving 4 bases not matched to a gene. Germline V CDR1 and CDR2: SGHNT, YYREEE (reference sequence). This CDR3 is built from 15 residues. The CDR3 DNA follows: TGTGCCAGCAGCTTGGACGGGACTAGAGCAGATACGCAGTATTTT. Residues: CASSLDGTRADTQYF. The whole variable domain, filled in from reference TRBV5-4 and TRBJ2-3, reads ETGVTQSPTHLIKTRGQQVTLRCSSQSGHNTVSWYQQALGQGPQFIFQYYREEENGRGNFPPRFSGLQFPNYSSELNVNALELDDSALYLCASSLDGTRADTQYFGPGTRLTVL.

The CDR3 is CASSLGLGLPNEQFF. CDR3 coding DNA: TGTGCCAGCAGCTTAGGTCTGGGGCTGCCTAATGAGCAGTTCTTC. The chain uses TRBV7-9 and TRBJ2-1, with D perhaps matching TRBD1 (5 bases). Germline lookup yields CDR1 SEHNR and CDR2 FQNEAQ (reference sequence). V dropped 1 base and J dropped 7 bases, with 14 bases sitting between them. CDR3 length equals 15 residues.

This clone occurred a few times. The J gene is TRBJ1-1, the V gene TRBV30, with 7 bases aligning to TRBD1. The germline V gene has CDR1 GTSNPN and CDR2 SVGIG (reference sequence). J was trimmed by 1 base and V by 7 bases; bases with no gene match: 3. There are 12 residues in the CDR3. CDR3 residues: CALGQSNTEAFF. CDR3 nucleotides: TGTGCCTTGGGACAGTCGAACACTGAAGCTTTCTTT.

V is TRBV25-1 and J is TRBJ2-7; 10 nucleotides line up with TRBD2. This CDR3 is 14 amino acids long. Germline CDR1 MGHDK, CDR2 SYGVNS. J gave up 4 bases and V 8 bases, and 8 bases lay outside the gene matches. CDR3 region: CASLAGAPGYEQYF. The CDR3 bases are TGTGCCAGCCTAGCGGGAGCACCTGGGTACGAGCAGTACTTC.

This clone was picked up a small number of times. The rearrangement joins TRBV30 to TRBJ1-5, with TRBD1 matching over 7 bases. Germline loops: CDR1 GTSNPN, CDR2 SVGIG (reference sequence). The ends lost 3 bases at V and 7 bases at J; junction bases unmatched: 3. CDR3 length: 12 residues. The CDR3 sequence: CAWRQGGQPQHF. CDR3 nucleotide sequence: TGTGCCTGGAGGCAGGGGGGACAGCCCCAGCATTTT.

The chain has TRBV29-1 and TRBJ1-1; no reliable D call. Per germline, CDR1 SQVTM and CDR2 ANQGSEA. The CDR3 loop spans 11 amino acids. Trimming left V 5 bases short and J 3 bases short, with 7 bases between. The CDR3 DNA sequence: TGCAGCGTTAATCTCTACACTGAAGCTTTCTTT. Translation gives CSVNLYTEAFF.

This clone was detected once. The chain joins TRBV9 to TRBJ1-1, with D unclear. The V end lost 7 bases, the J end lost 0 bases, and 7 bases lay between the germline ends. The germline CDR1 and CDR2 sequences are SGDLS and YYNGEE. The CDR3 has 12 residues. The CDR3 protein is CASGRMNTEAFF. CDR3 in DNA: TGTGCCAGCGGGAGGATGAACACTGAAGCTTTCTTT.

In its sample, this clone was seen once. Other DNA sequences in the same sample also yield this CDR3. The rearrangement links TRBV7-9 to TRBJ2-7; D gene ambiguous. This CDR3 has 12 amino acids. Germline V gives CDR1 SEHNR, CDR2 FQNEAQ (reference sequence). The V end lost 4 bases, the J end lost 2 bases, and 6 bases lay between the germline ends. DNA of the CDR3: TGTGCCAGCAGCTCCGTCACCTACGAGCAGTACTTC. Protein sequence: CASSSVTYEQYF.

Notes on this clone: Additional DNA sequences in this sample encode the identical CDR3. This sequence joins TRBV5-1 and TRBJ2-7; 8 nucleotides line up with TRBD1. V was clipped by 4 bases and J by 1 base; unmatched bases: 4. The germline CDR1 and CDR2 sequences are SGHRS and YFSETQ. This CDR3 spans 14 amino acids. The CDR3 loop is CASSTGQGSYEQYF. The CDR3 nucleotides are TGCGCCAGCAGCACCGGACAGGGTTCCTACGAGCAGTACTTC.